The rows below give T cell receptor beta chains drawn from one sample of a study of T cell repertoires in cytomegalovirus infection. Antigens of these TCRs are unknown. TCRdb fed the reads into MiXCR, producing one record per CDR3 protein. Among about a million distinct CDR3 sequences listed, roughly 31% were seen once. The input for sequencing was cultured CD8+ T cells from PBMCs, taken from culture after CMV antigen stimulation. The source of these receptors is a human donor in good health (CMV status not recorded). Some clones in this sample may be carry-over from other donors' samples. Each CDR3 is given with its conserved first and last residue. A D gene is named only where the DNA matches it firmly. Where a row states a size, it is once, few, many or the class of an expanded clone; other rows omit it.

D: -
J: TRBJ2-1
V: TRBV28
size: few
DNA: TGTGCCAGCACTCGGTCGAGGGGGGTCCTCGACGAGCAGTTCTTC
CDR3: CASTRSRGVLDEQFF

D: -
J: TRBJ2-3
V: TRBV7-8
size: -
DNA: TGTGCCAGCAGCCCCCGGGCAGCCTCTCCATTTTTT
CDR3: CASSPRAASPFF

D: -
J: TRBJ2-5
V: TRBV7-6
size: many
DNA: TGTGCCAGCAGCGTCATCGGGGGAACCCAAGAGACCCAGTACTTC
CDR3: CASSVIGGTQETQYF

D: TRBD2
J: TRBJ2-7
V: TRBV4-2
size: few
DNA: TGTGCCAGCAGCCAAGAAACTAGCGGGGTATCCTCCTACGAGCAGTACTTC
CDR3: CASSQETSGVSSYEQYF

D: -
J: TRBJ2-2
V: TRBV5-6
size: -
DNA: TGTGCCAGCAGCTTGGGACAGTCGGCCGGGGAGCTGTTTTTT
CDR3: CASSLGQSAGELFF

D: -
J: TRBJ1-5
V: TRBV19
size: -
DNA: TGTGCCAGTAGTATCGTGGGCAGGGAGAGCAATCAGCCCCAGCATTTT
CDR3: CASSIVGRESNQPQHF

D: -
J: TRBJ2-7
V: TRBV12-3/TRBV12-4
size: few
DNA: TGTGCCAGCAGCGGCCCCGGACGGATTACCTACGAGCAGTACTTC
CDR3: CASSGPGRITYEQYF

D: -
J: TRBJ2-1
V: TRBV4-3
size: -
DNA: TGCGCCAGCAGCCAGGTGGAGGCCCTAGGGGACAATGAGCAGTTCTTC
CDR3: CASSQVEALGDNEQFF

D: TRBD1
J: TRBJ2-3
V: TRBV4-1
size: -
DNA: TGCGCCAGCAGCCCTGGGACAGGGTCTCAAGATACGCAGTATTTT
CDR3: CASSPGTGSQDTQYF

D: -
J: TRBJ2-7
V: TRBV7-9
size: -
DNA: TGTGCCAGCACCCTCCCTACCACCTACGAGCAGTACTTC
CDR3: CASTLPTTYEQYF

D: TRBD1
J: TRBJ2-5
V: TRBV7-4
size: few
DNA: TGTGCCAGCAGCCCGGCAGGGGGCAGGGATTGGGAGACCCAGTACTTC
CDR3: CASSPAGGRDWETQYF

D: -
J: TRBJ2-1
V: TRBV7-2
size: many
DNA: TGTGCCAGCAGCTCCCCGCGAGATGAGCAGTTCTTC
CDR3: CASSSPRDEQFF

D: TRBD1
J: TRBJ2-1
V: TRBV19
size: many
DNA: TGTGCCAGTAGTATAATGGGGACAGGTAACAATGAGCAGTTCTTC
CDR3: CASSIMGTGNNEQFF

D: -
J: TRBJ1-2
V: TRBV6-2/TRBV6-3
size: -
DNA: TGTGCCAGCAGTCCCGCTTCAGGGCCTGGCTACACCTTC
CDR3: CASSPASGPGYTF

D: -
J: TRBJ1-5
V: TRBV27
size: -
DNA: TGTGCCAGCAGTTTATCCAGCTTCAATCAGCCCCAGCATTTT
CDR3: CASSLSSFNQPQHF

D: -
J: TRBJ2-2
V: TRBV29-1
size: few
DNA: TGCAGCGTTGAAGGAGGAAACACCGGGGAGCTGTTTTTT
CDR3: CSVEGGNTGELFF

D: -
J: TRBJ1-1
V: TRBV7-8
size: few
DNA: TGTGCCAGCAGCTTATGGACCTCTCTTCGGGGGGAGAACACTGAAGCTTTCTTT
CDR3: CASSLWTSLRGENTEAFF

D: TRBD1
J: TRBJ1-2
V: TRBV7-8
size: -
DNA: TGTGCCAGCAGCTCCGAAGGGACAGGGTATGGCTACACCTTC
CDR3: CASSSEGTGYGYTF

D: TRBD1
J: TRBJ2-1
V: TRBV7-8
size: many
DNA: TGTGCCAGCACCATTCAGGGGGCCCTCAATGAGCAGTTCTTC
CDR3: CASTIQGALNEQFF

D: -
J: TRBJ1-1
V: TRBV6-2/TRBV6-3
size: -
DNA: TGTGCCAGCAAGGGGAGTTTGAACACTGAAGCTTTCTTT
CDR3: CASKGSLNTEAFF

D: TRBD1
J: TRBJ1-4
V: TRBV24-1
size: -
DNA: TGTGCCACCAGTGAGACCGGGACAGGGGCCCCAAATGAAAAACTGTTTTTT
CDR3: CATSETGTGAPNEKLFF

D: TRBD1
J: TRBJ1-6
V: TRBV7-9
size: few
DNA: TGTGCCAGCACCAACCCGGGACAGGGACGGAATTCACCCCTCCACTTT
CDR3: CASTNPGQGRNSPLHF

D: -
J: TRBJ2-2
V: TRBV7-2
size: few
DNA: TGTGCCAGCAGCCCAGTGGGAGGAGCGGCGGGGCCCGGGGAGCTGTTTTTT
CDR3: CASSPVGGAAGPGELFF

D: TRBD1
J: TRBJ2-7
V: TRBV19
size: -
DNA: TGTGACAGTAGTCCGGGACAGGGAGTCTACGAGCAGTACTTC
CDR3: CDSSPGQGVYEQYF

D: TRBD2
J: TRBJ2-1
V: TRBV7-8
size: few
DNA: TGTGCCAGCAGCTTAGCCCTAGCGGGGCCACTCAATGAGCAGTTCTTC
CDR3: CASSLALAGPLNEQFF

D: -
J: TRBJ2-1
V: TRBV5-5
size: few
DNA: TGTGCCAGCAGCTTGGAGTCCCTAGGGGCCTACAATGAGCAGTTCTTC
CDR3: CASSLESLGAYNEQFF

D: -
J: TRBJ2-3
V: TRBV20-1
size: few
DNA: TGCAGTGCTCGCCGAGGGGCGGGCTCTAGCACAGATACGCAGTATTTT
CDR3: CSARRGAGSSTDTQYF

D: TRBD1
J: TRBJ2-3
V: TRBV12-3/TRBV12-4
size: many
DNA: TGTGCCAGCAGTTTAGATGGGCAATGGGACAGGGAGCGCACAGATACGCAGTATTTT
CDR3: CASSLDGQWDRERTDTQYF

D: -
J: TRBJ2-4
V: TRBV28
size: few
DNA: TGTGCCAGCAGTTTTCCAGGGGCCGGAAACATTCAGTACTTC
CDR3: CASSFPGAGNIQYF

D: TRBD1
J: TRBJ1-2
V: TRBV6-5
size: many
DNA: TGTGCCAGCAGCCGCGGGACAGGGAGCGGCTACACCTTC
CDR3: CASSRGTGSGYTF

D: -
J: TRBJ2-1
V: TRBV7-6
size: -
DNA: TGTGCCAGCAGCTTAACTGGGACCGGTGAGCAGTTCTTC
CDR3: CASSLTGTGEQFF

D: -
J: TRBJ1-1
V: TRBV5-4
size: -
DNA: TGTGCCAGCAGCTGGCAGGTCATGAACACTGAAGCTTTCTTT
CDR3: CASSWQVMNTEAFF

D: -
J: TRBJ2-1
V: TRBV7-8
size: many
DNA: TGTGCCAGCAGCCAAAGGAGAGATGAGCAGTTCTTC
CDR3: CASSQRRDEQFF

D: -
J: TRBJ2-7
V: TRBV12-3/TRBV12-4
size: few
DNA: TGTGCCAGCAGCGGGACACCTCGACCCCACGAGCAGTACTTC
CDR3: CASSGTPRPHEQYF

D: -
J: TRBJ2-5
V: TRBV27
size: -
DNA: TGTGCCAGCAGCAATACAGGAGAGGGAGAAGAGACCCAGTACTTC
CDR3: CASSNTGEGEETQYF

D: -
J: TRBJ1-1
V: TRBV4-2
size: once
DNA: TGTGCCAGCAGCCAAGAATATGGAGGGAACACTGAAGCTTTCTTT
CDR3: CASSQEYGGNTEAFF

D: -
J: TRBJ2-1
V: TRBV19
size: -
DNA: TGTGCCAGTAGTGCGCCCGCGGATGAGCAGTTCTTC
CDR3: CASSAPADEQFF

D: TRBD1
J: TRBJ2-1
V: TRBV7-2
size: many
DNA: TGTGCCAGCAGCCCCCGGACAGGGGGAGACGATGAGCAGTTCTTC
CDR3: CASSPRTGGDDEQFF

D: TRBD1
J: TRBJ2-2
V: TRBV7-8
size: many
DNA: TGTGCCAGCAGCTCGTCGGGGTCGAACAGGGGTTCGGGCGAATCGAACACCGGGGAGCTGTTTTTT
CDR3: CASSSSGSNRGSGESNTGELFF

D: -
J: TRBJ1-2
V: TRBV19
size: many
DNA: TGTGCCAGCCGGACGGGGGGCAATGGCTACACCTTC
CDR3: CASRTGGNGYTF

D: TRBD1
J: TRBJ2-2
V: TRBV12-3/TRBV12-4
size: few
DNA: TGTGCCAGCAGTCTACCCCGACAGGGGCTATACACCGGGGAGCTGTTTTTT
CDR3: CASSLPRQGLYTGELFF

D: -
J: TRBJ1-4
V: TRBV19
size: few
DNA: TGTGCCAGTAGTACCGGGACACCTTGGGAAAAACTGTTTTTT
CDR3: CASSTGTPWEKLFF

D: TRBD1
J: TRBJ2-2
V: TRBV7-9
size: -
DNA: TGTGCCAGCAGCACGGACAGGGTGTCGACCGGGGAGCTGTTTTTT
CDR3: CASSTDRVSTGELFF

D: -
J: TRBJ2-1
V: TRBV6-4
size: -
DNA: TGTGCCAGCAGTGACGGGCATGAGCAGTTCTTC
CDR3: CASSDGHEQFF

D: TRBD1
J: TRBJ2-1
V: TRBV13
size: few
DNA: TGTGCCAGCAGCTTAGGAGGGGGCTGGTACAATGAGCAGTTCTTC
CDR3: CASSLGGGWYNEQFF

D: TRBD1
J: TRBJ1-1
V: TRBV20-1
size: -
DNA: TGCAGTGCTGTACAGGGGAGAGAAGCTTTCTTT
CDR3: CSAVQGREAFF

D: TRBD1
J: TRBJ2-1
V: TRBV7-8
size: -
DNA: TGTGCCAGCAGCCGGACGATAGCCCAGGGACAGGCACCCTTCTTC
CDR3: CASSRTIAQGQAPFF

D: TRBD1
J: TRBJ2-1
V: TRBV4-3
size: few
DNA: TGCGCCAGCAGCCACACTCACCGACGGACAGGGTTCTACAATGAGCAGTTCTTC
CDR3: CASSHTHRRTGFYNEQFF

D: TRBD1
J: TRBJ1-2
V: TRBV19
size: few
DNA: TGTGCCAGTAGCGGAACCGGGACAGGGGCTCTCGGCCCTGGCTACACCTTC
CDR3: CASSGTGTGALGPGYTF

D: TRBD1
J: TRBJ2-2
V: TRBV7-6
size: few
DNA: TGTGCCAGCAGCCCCGGACAGGGGATTCGCTCCGGGGAGCTGTTTTTT
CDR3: CASSPGQGIRSGELFF

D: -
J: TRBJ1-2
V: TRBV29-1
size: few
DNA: TGCAGCGTTGAAGGGAGCCTCTATGGCTACACCTTC
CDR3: CSVEGSLYGYTF

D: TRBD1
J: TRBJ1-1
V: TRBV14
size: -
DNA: TGTGCCAGCAGCCCGTCGACAGGGATACAATTAATGAACACTGAAGCTTTCTTT
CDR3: CASSPSTGIQLMNTEAFF

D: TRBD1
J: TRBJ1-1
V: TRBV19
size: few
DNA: TGTGCCAGTAGTATGGACAGGGCCCTTCTGAACACTGAAGCTTTCTTT
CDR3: CASSMDRALLNTEAFF

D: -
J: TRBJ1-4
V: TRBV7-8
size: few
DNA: TGTGCCAGCAGCCCCAGGGGCTGGGGTGAAAAACTGTTTTTT
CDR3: CASSPRGWGEKLFF

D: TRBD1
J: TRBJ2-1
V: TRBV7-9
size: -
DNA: TGTGCCAGCAGCTTGACAGGGGGTCCTCTCGATGAGCAGTTCTTC
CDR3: CASSLTGGPLDEQFF